One and the same sample provided the 20 T cell receptor beta chains below, sequenced in a study of blood T cells in healthy people across ages. Combining a sample-barcoded 5' primer with a J-beta primer mix, a second PCR ran for roughly 7 to 11 cycles. TCRdb reprocessed the 5' RACE reads via MiXCR and lists one record per CDR3 protein. Here the sample spans some 1.8 million distinct CDR3 sequences, roughly two fifths being singletons. The sequencing input was blood. These receptors were obtained from a human donor in good health.

The chain is built from TRBV5-4 and TRBJ2-1; D is unclear. CDR1 SGHNT and CDR2 YYREEE come from the germline V gene (reference sequence). This CDR3 has 13 amino acids. The V end was cut by 5 bases, the J end by 10 bases, with 16 bases between. CDR3 loop: CASSLFSLPEQFF. The CDR3 nucleotides read TGTGCCAGCAGTTTGTTTAGCCTACCAGAGCAGTTCTTC.

J is TRBJ1-4 and V is TRBV6-5; D is perhaps TRBD1 (6 bases). Trimming took off 2 bases at V and 2 bases at J, with 12 bases between the two ends. This CDR3 spans 16 amino acids. Germline V CDR1 and CDR2: MNHEY, SVGAGI. The CDR3: CASSYGGPNTNEKLFF. In nucleotides, the CDR3 is TGTGCCAGCAGTTACGGGGGGCCGAATACTAATGAAAAACTGTTTTTT.

The sample holds a few counts of this clonotype. V gene TRBV4-1 combines with J gene TRBJ2-1; no clear D gene. This CDR3 has 14 residues. Trimming removed 0 bases at V and 6 bases at J, with 9 bases between. Germline-derived CDR1 and CDR2 are MGHRA and YSYEKL. CDR3 sequence reads: CASSQEPPVNEQFF. The CDR3 bases are TGCGCCAGCAGCCAAGAACCTCCAGTCAATGAGCAGTTCTTC.

The chain combines TRBV7-9 with TRBJ1-6, with a possible D match to TRBD1 (6 bases). The V end lost 2 bases, the J end lost 9 bases, and 14 bases lay between the germline ends. The CDR3 runs to 15 residues. CDR1 SEHNR and CDR2 FQNEAQ come from the germline V gene (reference sequence). The CDR3 here is CASSLLRGSSSPLHF. DNA for the CDR3: TGTGCCAGCAGCTTACTCAGGGGTAGTAGTTCACCCCTCCACTTT.

This clonotype was seen many times. V usage is TRBV7-2 and J usage is TRBJ2-7; 10 bases agree with TRBD2. The CDR3 contains 15 residues. Trimming at V came to 1 base and at J to 2 bases, leaving 2 bases not matched to a gene. Germline V CDR1 and CDR2: SGHTA, FQGNSA. The CDR3 coding sequence is TGTGCCAGCAGCTTAGGACTAGCGGGCCCCTACGAGCAGTACTTC. Amino acids: CASSLGLAGPYEQYF.

The chain has TRBV4-2 and TRBJ2-7; maybe TRBD1 (6 bases). The CDR3 runs 14 residues. V was pared by 0 bases and J by 7 bases, with 13 bases between. Germline V CDR1 and CDR2: LGHNA, YNFKEQ. The DNA of the CDR3 is TGTGCCAGCAGCCAAGACCCTGGGACATCTGAGCAGTACTTC. This sequence encodes CASSQDPGTSEQYF.

CDR3 residues: CASSVASGVNEQYF. The CDR3 DNA sequence: TGTGCCAGCAGCGTAGCGTCAGGGGTGAATGAGCAGTACTTC. The chain recombines TRBV9 with TRBJ2-5; a weak D match, TRBD1 (6 bases). Between the trimmed V and J ends, which lost 0 bases and 11 bases, there was a span of 17 bases. This CDR3 spans 14 amino acids. Germline loops: CDR1 SGDLS, CDR2 YYNGEE.

V usage is TRBV2 and J usage is TRBJ1-5; 12 bases line up with TRBD1. The CDR3 runs 16 residues. Trimming at V came to 0 bases and at J to 6 bases, leaving 3 bases not matched to a gene. Germline CDR1 is SNHLY and CDR2 is FYNNEI. Here the CDR3 reads CASSEAGQGAGQPQHF. Written as DNA, the CDR3 is TGTGCCAGCAGTGAAGCGGGACAGGGGGCTGGTCAGCCCCAGCATTTT.

This clonotype was counted between two and nine times. The chain links TRBV12-3 or TRBV12-4 to TRBJ1-2; D is unclear. V gave up 8 bases and J gave up 2 bases, with 12 bases separating them. The CDR3 is 13 residues long. The CDR3 sequence: CASGPQNNYGYTF. In nucleotides, the CDR3 is TGTGCCAGCGGGCCACAGAACAACTATGGCTACACCTTC.

This clonotype has just a few counts. The chain is built from TRBV10-3 and TRBJ1-6; 7 bases match TRBD1. CDR1 and CDR2 (germline): ENHRY, SYGVKD. This CDR3 is 15 amino acids long. Trimming cost V 10 bases and J 0 bases; bases outside gene matches: 6. This chain's CDR3 is CATQGGSSYNSPLHF. Here the CDR3 DNA reads TGTGCCACCCAGGGGGGTAGCTCCTATAATTCACCCCTCCACTTT.

The genes are TRBV10-3 and TRBJ2-3; 9 bases agree with TRBD2. The ends lost 0 bases at V and 6 bases at J; junction bases unmatched: 7. CDR3 length: 16 residues. In germline, CDR1 is ENHRY, CDR2 SYGVKD. CDR3 loop: CAISESPAGGPDTQYF. In DNA form, the CDR3 reads TGTGCCATCAGTGAGTCTCCAGCGGGGGGCCCCGATACGCAGTATTTT.

This clonotype was found a few times. The chain has TRBV20-1 and TRBJ1-4, with TRBD1 matching over 8 bases. The V gene's germline CDR1 is DFQATT and CDR2 SNEGSKA (reference sequence). The CDR3 loop spans 16 amino acids. With 1 base clipped from V and 7 bases from J, the junction kept 11 bases outside the gene matches. CDR3 sequence reads: CSARAPRTGRVEKLFF. CDR3 sequence (DNA): TGCAGTGCTAGAGCCCCCCGGACAGGGCGGGTTGAAAAACTGTTTTTT.

V is TRBV29-1 and J is TRBJ1-2; possible D gene TRBD1, 5 bases. V dropped 7 bases and J dropped 5 bases, with 23 bases sitting between them. The CDR3 is 15 residues long. Per germline, CDR1 SQVTM and CDR2 ANQGSEA. The chain's CDR3 is CSASKGASQLYGYTF. DNA for the CDR3: TGCAGCGCCAGTAAAGGGGCATCACAGCTTTATGGCTACACCTTC.

This clonotype was recorded only once. This chain links TRBV7-2 with TRBJ2-4; maybe TRBD2 (6 bases). The J call could be wrong; TRBJ2-7 is a better fit for the DNA end. Per germline, CDR1 SGHTA and CDR2 FQGNSA. This CDR3 has 15 residues. The CDR3 nucleotides are TGTGCCAGCAGCTTTGGGGTGGGGACTGAGTACGAGCAGTACTTC. Amino acid sequence: CASSFGVGTEYEQYF.

V and J are TRBV20-1 and TRBJ2-5; possibly TRBD1 or TRBD2 for D (5 bases each). CDR1 DFQATT and CDR2 SNEGSKA come from the germline V gene (reference sequence). The CDR3 covers 15 residues. Deletions cut 0 bases from V and 6 bases from J, with 17 bases between. This chain's CDR3 is CSARDYVVGVQTQYF. The CDR3 DNA follows: TGCAGTGCTAGAGATTATGTCGTGGGGGTCCAGACCCAGTACTTC.

This chain connects TRBV5-5 to TRBJ2-1; 9 nucleotides line up with TRBD2. In germline, CDR1 is SGHKS, CDR2 YYEKEE (reference sequence). V gave up 4 bases and J gave up 3 bases; unmatched junction bases: 8. The CDR3 extends over 16 amino acids. DNA of the CDR3: TGTGCCAGCAGCCCCTTGGCGGGGGGGAACTACAATGAGCAGTTCTTC. Amino acids: CASSPLAGGNYNEQFF.

This chain links TRBV18 with TRBJ2-5, with a weak D call TRBD2 (6 bases). The V end lost 0 bases, the J end lost 4 bases, and 15 bases lay between the germline ends. CDR3 length equals 16 residues. Per the germline V gene, CDR1 is KGHSH and CDR2 is LQKENI. CDR3 DNA: TGTGCCAGCTCACCACCGCTTAGCCAGGGAGGAGAGACCCAGTACTTC. Translating gives CASSPPLSQGGETQYF.

This clonotype was detected a few times. The V call is TRBV4-3, the J call TRBJ1-2; 7 positions match TRBD1. With 6 bases clipped from V and 7 bases from J, the junction kept 8 bases outside the gene matches. The CDR3 runs to 13 residues. Germline loops: CDR1 LGHNA, CDR2 YSLEER. The CDR3 loop reads CASSTTGFGGYTF. The CDR3 DNA reads as TGCGCCAGCAGTACGACAGGGTTCGGTGGCTACACCTTC.

The genes are TRBV7-2 and TRBJ2-5; no clear D. V shed 3 bases and J shed 1 base, with 6 bases lying between them. Germline CDR1 is SGHTA and CDR2 is FQGNSA. The CDR3 extends over 13 amino acids. CDR3 bases: TGTGCCAGCAGCTTCGCTACCCAAGAGACCCAGTACTTC. Translation gives CASSFATQETQYF.

The chain links TRBV29-1 to TRBJ2-5, with 9 positions matching TRBD1. Unmatched junction bases numbered 10, after V lost 4 bases and J lost 4 bases. Germline V gene sequence: CDR1 SQVTM, CDR2 ANQGSEA. This CDR3 is 15 amino acids long. The CDR3 DNA reads TGCAGCGTTGCACCCGGGACAGGGATTGGAGAGACCCAGTACTTC. It specifies CSVAPGTGIGETQYF.